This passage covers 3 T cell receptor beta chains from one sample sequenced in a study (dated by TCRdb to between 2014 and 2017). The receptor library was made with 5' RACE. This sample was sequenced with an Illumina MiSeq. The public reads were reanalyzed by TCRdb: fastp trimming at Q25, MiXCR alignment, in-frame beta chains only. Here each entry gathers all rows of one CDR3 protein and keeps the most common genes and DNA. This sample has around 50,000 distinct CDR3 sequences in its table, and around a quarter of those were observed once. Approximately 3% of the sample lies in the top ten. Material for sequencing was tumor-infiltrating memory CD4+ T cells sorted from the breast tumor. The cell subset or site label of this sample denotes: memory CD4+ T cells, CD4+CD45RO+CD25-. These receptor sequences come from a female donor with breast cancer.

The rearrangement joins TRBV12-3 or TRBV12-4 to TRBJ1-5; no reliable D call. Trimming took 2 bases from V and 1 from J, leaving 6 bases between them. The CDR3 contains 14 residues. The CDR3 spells CASSLTGSNQPQHF. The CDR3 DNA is TGTGCCAGCAGTTTAACGGGCAGCAATCAGCCCCAGCATTTT.

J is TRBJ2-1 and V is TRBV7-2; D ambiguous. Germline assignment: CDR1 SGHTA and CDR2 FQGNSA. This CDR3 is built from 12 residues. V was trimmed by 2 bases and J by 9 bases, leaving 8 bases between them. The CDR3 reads CASSLMRPEQFF. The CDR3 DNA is TGTGCCAGCAGCTTAATGCGCCCTGAGCAGTTCTTC. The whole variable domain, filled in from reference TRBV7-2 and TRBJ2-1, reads GAGVSQSPSNKVTEKGKDVELRCDPISGHTALYWYRQSLGQGLEFLIYFQGNSAPDKSGLPSDRFSAERTGGSVSTLTIQRTQQEDSAVYLCASSLMRPEQFFGPGTRLTVL.

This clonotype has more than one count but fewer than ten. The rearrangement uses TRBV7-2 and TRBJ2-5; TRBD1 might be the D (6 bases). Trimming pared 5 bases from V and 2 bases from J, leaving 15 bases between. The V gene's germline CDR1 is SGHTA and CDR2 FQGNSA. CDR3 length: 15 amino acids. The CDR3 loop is CASSRFTGQQETQYF. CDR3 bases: TGTGCCAGCAGCCGATTCACCGGACAGCAAGAGACCCAGTACTTC.